This note documents a single T cell receptor (beta chain) sequence. This sample was taken from a study of blood T cell repertoires in COVID-19. Study details: The study drew acute and convalescent COVID-19 samples from the United States, Italy and Spain.

Authors' methods: Estimates of nucleated cell counts were drawn from the amplification of reference gene primers. This table comes from immunoSEQ multiplex PCR, and its TCRdb copy is limited to in-frame clones, with some not included. That table furnishes V, J and clone size, whereas the DNA furnished D and trimming. The sample yields 330,000 or so clones, 89% seen once. V gave up 4 bases and J gave up 5 bases, with 5 bases separating them. CDR3 size: 11 residues. The chain joins TRBV12-3 or TRBV12-4 to TRBJ1-1; no reliable D call. The sequenced sample consisted of peripheral blood. This clonotype was obtained from a woman aged 55-69 years with COVID-19, enrolled during active disease. CDR3 residues: CASSSETEAFF. The CDR3 region has the DNA TGTGCCAGCAGTTCCGAGACTGAAGCTTTCTTT.